The clone carrying this T cell receptor beta chain was observed a single time. Antigen unknown. This sample was included in a study of shared clonotypes between healthy human individuals. Whole-study results and caveats: Relative to clonotypes present in all four donors, those not shared had lower generation probabilities. Naive subsets typically showed greater estimated richness than memory subsets.

The DNA input per sorted-subset replicate PCR was 200 ng, corresponding to around 28,000 T cell genomes. The data were produced by immunoSEQ multiplex PCR, yet TCRdb's version contains in-frame clones alone and is incomplete. Of about 1,500,000 clones in the sample, more than 95% were seen once. All the donors were Caucasian adults who lived in Nashville, Tennessee. The CDR3 covers 17 residues. V lost 0 bases, J lost 1 base, and 15 bases lay in between. The germline gives CDR1 SGHNT, CDR2 YYREEE (reference sequence). The TCR comes from a young man in good health. The chain is built from TRBV5-4 and TRBJ2-3; no firm D call. Sequenced sample: naive CD4+ T cells sorted from blood. The sample's subset: CD45RA+ positively selected. In nucleotides, the CDR3 is TGTGCCAGCAGCTTGGCGAGGCGGAACTTAGGCACAGATACGCAGTATTTT. Translated, it gives CASSLARRNLGTDTQYF.